The 12 T cell receptor beta chains below come from one sample, sequenced in a study of regulatory T cells in long-lasting Graves disease. Time point of the sample: newly diagnosed GD, antithyroid drugs for less than 3 months. PBMCs were the source of the RNA used for TCR sequencing. Both iRepertoire HTBI primers and Arm-PCR of CDR3 regions were used to build the TCR beta libraries. TCRdb called the multiplex PCR reads again in MiXCR, with one record for every CDR3 protein. The table records about 470,000 distinct CDR3 sequences, 14% to 15% of them present only once. The same specimen was also included in a second study, on T cells in Graves' hyperthyroidism and ophthalmopathy.

Sequences were derived from peripheral blood mononuclear cells (PBMCs), sampled at new diagnosis, from a patient treated with antithyroid drugs. The receptor source for this set is a young woman with Graves disease.

This clonotype was picked up many times. The chain uses TRBV11-2 and TRBJ1-1; D is possibly TRBD1 (6 bases). The CDR3 contains 13 residues. In germline, CDR1 is SGHAT, CDR2 FQNNGV. V gave up 1 base and J gave up 6 bases, with 9 bases separating them. The CDR3 reads CASSLGTAPEAFF. The CDR3 DNA reads as TGTGCCAGCAGCTTAGGGACAGCCCCTGAAGCTTTCTTT.

There are many counts of this clonotype. The chain couples TRBV13 to TRBJ2-1; no firm D call. The CDR3 is 15 residues long. V was shortened by 6 bases and J by 3 bases, with 15 bases between the two germline ends. Germline V gene lookup returns CDR1 PRHDT and CDR2 FYEKMQ (reference sequence). For the CDR3, the DNA is TGTGCCAGCAGACTTCCCCCCGTTGACTACAATGAGCAGTTCTTC. Its protein product is CASRLPPVDYNEQFF.

In its sample, this clonotype was seen many times. CDR3 sequence (DNA): TGTGCCAGCAGTTTATTCGGGGGGCGAAATCGGTTCTACACCTTC. This sequence encodes CASSLFGGRNRFYTF. This chain uses TRBV12-3 or TRBV12-4 with TRBJ1-2; TRBD1 is a possible D gene (6 bases). Trimming removed 2 bases at V and 10 bases at J, with 20 bases between. The CDR3 runs to 15 residues.

This clonotype was seen many times. The chain employs TRBV11-2 and TRBJ1-1, with D uncertain. Germline V gene data show CDR1 as SGHAT and CDR2 as FQNNGV. This CDR3 contains 15 residues. Trimming took 2 bases from V and 0 from J, leaving 10 bases between them. The CDR3 DNA sequence: TGTGCCAGCAGCTTAAGGAGCGCACTGAACACTGAAGCTTTCTTT. This codes for CASSLRSALNTEAFF.

The table lists this clonotype with many counts. J is TRBJ2-7 and V is TRBV28; 10 bases are shared with TRBD2. The germline V gene has CDR1 MDHEN and CDR2 SYDVKM. V shed 6 bases and J 7 bases; nucleotides not matched to a gene: 6. The CDR3 has 13 residues. The CDR3 is CASSPSSGSEQYF. The CDR3 region has the DNA TGTGCCAGCAGCCCATCTAGCGGGAGTGAGCAGTACTTC.

This clonotype was counted ten times or more. V is TRBV11-2 and J is TRBJ2-5; no clear D gene. This CDR3 is 11 amino acids long. Germline CDR1 and CDR2: SGHAT and FQNNGV. Deletions cut 4 bases from V and 5 bases from J, with 5 bases between. This chain's CDR3 is CASSSYETQYF. The CDR3, as DNA: TGTGCCAGCAGCTCCTATGAGACCCAGTACTTC. Based on the CDR3 plus reference TRBV11-2 and TRBJ2-5, the full variable domain is EAGVAQSPRYKIIEKRQSVAFWCNPISGHATLYWYQQILGQGPKLLIQFQNNGVVDDSQLPKDRFSAERLKGVDSTLKIQPAKLEDSAVYLCASSSYETQYFGPGTRLLVL.

In this sample, this clonotype turned up once. A much larger clone differs by one base, so this may be a read error. The chain combines TRBV7-9 with TRBJ2-2; no clear D. Germline values: CDR1 SEHNR, CDR2 FQNEAQ (reference sequence). Trimming left V 7 bases short and J 0 bases short, with 15 bases between. The CDR3 is 16 residues long. For the CDR3, the DNA is TGTGCCAGCAACCCGGTCTTGGCGGCGAACACCGGGGAGCTGTTTTTT. Translation gives CASNPVLAANTGELFF.

This clonotype turned up a few times. The junction does not match germline at one end; this may be a read error. The chain is built from TRBV12-3 or TRBV12-4 and TRBJ1-2, with D perhaps TRBD1 (5 bases). This CDR3 comprises 12 residues. CDR3: CASSFGALLNNF. The CDR3 region has the DNA TGTGCCAGCAGTTTTGGGGCCTTACTCAACAACTTC.

This clonotype was recorded many times. V and J are TRBV11-2 and TRBJ2-1, with 12 bases lining up with TRBD2. In germline, CDR1 is SGHAT, CDR2 FQNNGV. This CDR3 has 17 residues. V shed 5 bases and J 6 bases; nucleotides not matched to a gene: 11. The CDR3 spells CASSPTSGSVWGNEQFF. CDR3 nucleotide sequence: TGTGCCAGCAGCCCGACTAGCGGGAGTGTTTGGGGCAATGAGCAGTTCTTC.

The chain carries TRBV28 and TRBJ1-3; tentatively, D is TRBD1 (5 bases). Deletions cut 4 bases from V and 0 bases from J, with 13 bases between. The CDR3 runs to 16 residues. In germline, CDR1 is MDHEN, CDR2 SYDVKM. CDR3 DNA sequence: TGTGCCAGCAGTTCCCAAGACAGTGACTCTGGAAACACCATATATTTT. As protein: CASSSQDSDSGNTIYF.

This clonotype has just a few counts. This sequence joins TRBV24-1 and TRBJ1-2; D may be TRBD1 (6 bases). The germline V gene has CDR1 KGHDR and CDR2 SFDVKD. CDR3 length: 15 amino acids. Between the trimmed V and J ends, which lost 6 bases and 3 bases, there was a span of 16 bases. CDR3 region: CATSSPLGADYGYTF. CDR3 nucleotides: TGTGCCACCAGTTCCCCTCTGGGGGCGGACTATGGCTACACCTTC.

In nucleotides, the CDR3 is TGTGCCGTCCGGCAGACACCCGCCTCCAATTCACCCCTCCACTTT. As protein: CAVRQTPASNSPLHF. V gene TRBV19 combines with J gene TRBJ1-6, with D uncertain. V dropped 11 bases and J dropped 7 bases, with 21 bases sitting between them. Germline lookup yields CDR1 LNHDA and CDR2 SQIVND (reference sequence). The CDR3 extends over 15 amino acids.